This is a list of T cell receptor beta chains from one sample in a study of blood T cell repertoires in COVID-19. Repertoires were generated with immunoSEQ multiplex PCR, while TCRdb's copy carries only in-frame clones and drops some. The table records about 120,000 clones, 79% of them present only once. Sequencing was carried out using peripheral blood. These receptors were obtained from an elderly woman with acute or convalescent COVID-19. Each CDR3 is given with its conserved first and last residue. A D gene is named only where the DNA matches it firmly. A row's size may be missing; if present it is once, few, many or a size class.

>TRBV27|.|TRBJ2-5|.
CASSLGPQETQYF
>TRBV6-5|.|TRBJ2-5|.
CASRKSVQETQYF
>TRBV7-2|.|TRBJ2-1|.
CASSFHGSYNEQFF
>TRBV28|.|TRBJ1-6|.
CASSFGYNSPLHF
>TRBV28|.|TRBJ1-5|TRBD1
CASNGGNRGGQPQHF
>TRBV6-5|.|TRBJ1-5|.
CASSYSAGFNQPQHF
>TRBV11-2|.|TRBJ2-5|.
CASSSPRRRETQYF
>TRBV5-4|.|TRBJ1-3|.
CASSIGRGGNTIYF
>TRBV6-5|few|TRBJ1-4|.
CASSYDGTENEKLFF
>TRBV30|.|TRBJ1-5|.
CAWSHRADQPQHF
>TRBV28|once|TRBJ2-1|TRBD2
CASSRPLAGAREQFF
>TRBV6-5|.|TRBJ2-7|.
CASSYSGGFEQYF
>TRBV19|medium-sized|TRBJ1-2|.
CASNPGSYGYTF
>TRBV27|.|TRBJ1-1|TRBD1
CASSLGPDRGHTEAFF
>TRBV2|.|TRBJ2-5|.
CASSRGGEETQYF
>TRBV9|.|TRBJ1-2|.
CASSVEQGNYGYTF
>TRBV15|.|TRBJ2-1|.
CATSPRGPYNEQFF
>TRBV6-5|once|TRBJ2-7|TRBD1
CASTRDRAPYEQYF
>TRBV5-5|.|TRBJ2-3|.
CASSLIWFEQVGRF